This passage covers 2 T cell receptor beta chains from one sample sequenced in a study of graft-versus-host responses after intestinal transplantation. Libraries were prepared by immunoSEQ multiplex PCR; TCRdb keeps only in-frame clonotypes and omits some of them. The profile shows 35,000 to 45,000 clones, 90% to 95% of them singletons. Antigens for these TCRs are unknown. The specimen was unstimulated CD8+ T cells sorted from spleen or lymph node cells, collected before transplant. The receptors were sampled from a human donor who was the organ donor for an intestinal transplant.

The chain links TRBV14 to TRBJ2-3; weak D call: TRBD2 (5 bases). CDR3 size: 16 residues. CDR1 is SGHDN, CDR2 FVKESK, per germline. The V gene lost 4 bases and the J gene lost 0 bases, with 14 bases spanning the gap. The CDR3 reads CASSPSGSTSTDTQYF. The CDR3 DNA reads TGTGCCAGCAGCCCCAGCGGCTCCACAAGCACAGATACGCAGTATTTT.

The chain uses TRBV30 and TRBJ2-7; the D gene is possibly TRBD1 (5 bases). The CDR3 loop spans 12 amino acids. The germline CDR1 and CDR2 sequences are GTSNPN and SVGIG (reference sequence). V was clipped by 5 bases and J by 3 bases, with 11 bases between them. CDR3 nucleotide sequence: TGTGCCTGGGGACAAGCTCTCTACGAGCAGTACTTC. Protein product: CAWGQALYEQYF.